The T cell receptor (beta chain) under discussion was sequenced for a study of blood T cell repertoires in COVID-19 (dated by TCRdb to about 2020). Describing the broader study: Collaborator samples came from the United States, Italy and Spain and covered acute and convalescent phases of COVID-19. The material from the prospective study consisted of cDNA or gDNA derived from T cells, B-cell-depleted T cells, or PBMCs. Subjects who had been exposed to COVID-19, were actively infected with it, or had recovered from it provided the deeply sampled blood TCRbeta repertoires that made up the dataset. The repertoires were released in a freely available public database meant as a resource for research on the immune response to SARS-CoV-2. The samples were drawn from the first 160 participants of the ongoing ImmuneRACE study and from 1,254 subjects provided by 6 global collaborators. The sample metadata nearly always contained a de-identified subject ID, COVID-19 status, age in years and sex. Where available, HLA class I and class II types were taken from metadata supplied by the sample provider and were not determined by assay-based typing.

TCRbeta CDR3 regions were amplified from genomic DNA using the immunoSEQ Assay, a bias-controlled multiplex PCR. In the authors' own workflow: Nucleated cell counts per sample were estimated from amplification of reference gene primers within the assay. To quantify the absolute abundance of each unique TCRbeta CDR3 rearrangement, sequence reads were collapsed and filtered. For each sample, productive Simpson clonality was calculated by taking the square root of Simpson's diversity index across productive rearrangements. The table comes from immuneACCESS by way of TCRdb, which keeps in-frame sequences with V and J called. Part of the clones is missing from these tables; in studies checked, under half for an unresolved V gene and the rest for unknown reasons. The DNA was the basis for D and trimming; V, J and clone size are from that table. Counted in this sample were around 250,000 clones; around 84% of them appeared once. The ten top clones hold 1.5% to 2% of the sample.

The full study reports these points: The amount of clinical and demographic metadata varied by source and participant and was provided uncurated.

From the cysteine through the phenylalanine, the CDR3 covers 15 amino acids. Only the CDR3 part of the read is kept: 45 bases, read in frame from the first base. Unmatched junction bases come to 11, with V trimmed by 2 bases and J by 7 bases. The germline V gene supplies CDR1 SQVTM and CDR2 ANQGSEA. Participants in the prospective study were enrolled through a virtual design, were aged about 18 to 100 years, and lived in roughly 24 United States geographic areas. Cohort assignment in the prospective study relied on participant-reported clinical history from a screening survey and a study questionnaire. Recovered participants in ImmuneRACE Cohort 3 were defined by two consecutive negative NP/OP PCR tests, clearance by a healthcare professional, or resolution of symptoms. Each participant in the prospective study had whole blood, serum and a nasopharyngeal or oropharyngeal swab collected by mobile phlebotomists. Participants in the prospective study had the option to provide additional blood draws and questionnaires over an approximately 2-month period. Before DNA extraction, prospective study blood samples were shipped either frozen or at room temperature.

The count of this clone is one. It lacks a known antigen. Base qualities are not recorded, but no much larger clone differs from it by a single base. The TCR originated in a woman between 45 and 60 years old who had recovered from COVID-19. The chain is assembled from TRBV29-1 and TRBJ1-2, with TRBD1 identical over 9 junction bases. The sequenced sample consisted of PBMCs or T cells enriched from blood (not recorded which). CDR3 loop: CSVELDRDRVFGYTF. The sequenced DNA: TGCAGCGTTGAACTCGACCGGGACAGGGTGTTTGGCTACACCTTC.